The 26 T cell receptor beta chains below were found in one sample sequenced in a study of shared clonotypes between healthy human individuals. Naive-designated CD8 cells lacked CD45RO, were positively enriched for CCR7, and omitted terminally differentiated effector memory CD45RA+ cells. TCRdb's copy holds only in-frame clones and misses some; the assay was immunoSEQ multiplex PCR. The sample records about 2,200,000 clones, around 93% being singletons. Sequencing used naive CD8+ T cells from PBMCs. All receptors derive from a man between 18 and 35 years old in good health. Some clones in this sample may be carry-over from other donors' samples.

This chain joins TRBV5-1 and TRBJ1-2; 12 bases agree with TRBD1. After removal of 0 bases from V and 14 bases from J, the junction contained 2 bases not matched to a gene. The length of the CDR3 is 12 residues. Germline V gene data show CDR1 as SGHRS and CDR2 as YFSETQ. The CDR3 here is CASSLEGQGATF. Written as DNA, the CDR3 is TGCGCCAGCAGCTTGGAGGGACAGGGGGCGACCTTC.

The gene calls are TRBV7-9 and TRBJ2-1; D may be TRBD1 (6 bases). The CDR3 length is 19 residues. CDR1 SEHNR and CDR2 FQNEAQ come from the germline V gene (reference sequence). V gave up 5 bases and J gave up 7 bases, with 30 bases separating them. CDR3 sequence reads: CASSNLSLIGTIKGNEQFF. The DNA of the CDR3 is TGTGCCAGCAGCAACCTAAGCCTCATTGGGACAATAAAGGGAAATGAGCAGTTCTTC.

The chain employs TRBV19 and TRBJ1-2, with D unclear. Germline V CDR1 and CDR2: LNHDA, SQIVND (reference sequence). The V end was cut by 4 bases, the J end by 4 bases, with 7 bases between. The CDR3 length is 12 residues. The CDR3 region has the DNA TGTGCCAGTAGTACCGAACCCTATGGCTACACCTTC. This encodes CASSTEPYGYTF.

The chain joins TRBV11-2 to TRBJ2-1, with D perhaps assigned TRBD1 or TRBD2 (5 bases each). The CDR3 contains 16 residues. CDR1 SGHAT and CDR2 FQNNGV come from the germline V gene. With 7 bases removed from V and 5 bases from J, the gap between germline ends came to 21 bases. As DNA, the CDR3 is TGTGCCAGCACACAGCGTACGGGGCCCTTGGACAATGAGCAGTTCTTC. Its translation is CASTQRTGPLDNEQFF.

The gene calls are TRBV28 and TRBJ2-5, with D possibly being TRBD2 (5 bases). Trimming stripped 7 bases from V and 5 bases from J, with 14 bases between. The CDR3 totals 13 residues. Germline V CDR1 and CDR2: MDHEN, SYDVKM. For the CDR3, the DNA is TGTGCCAGCACCTGGAGAGGGATGGAGACCCAGTACTTC. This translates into CASTWRGMETQYF.

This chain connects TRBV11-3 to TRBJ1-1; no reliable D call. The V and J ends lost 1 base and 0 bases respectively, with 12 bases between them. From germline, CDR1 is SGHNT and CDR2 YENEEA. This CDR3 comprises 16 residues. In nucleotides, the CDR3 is TGTGCCAGCAGCTTAGGCCGGGTAAGGGTGAACACTGAAGCTTTCTTT. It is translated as CASSLGRVRVNTEAFF.

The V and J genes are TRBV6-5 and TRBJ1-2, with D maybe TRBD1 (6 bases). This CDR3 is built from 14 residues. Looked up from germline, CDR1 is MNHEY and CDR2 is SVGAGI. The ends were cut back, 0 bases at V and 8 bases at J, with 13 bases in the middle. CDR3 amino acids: CASSYSGTGKGYTF. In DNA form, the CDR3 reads TGTGCCAGCAGTTACTCGGGCACAGGGAAAGGCTACACCTTC.

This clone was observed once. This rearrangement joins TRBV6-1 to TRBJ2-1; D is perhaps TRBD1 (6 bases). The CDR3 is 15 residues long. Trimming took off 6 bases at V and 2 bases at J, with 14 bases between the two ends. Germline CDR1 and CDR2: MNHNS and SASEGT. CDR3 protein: CASRERTATYNEQFF. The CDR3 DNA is TGTGCCAGCAGGGAGAGGACAGCAACCTACAATGAGCAGTTCTTC.

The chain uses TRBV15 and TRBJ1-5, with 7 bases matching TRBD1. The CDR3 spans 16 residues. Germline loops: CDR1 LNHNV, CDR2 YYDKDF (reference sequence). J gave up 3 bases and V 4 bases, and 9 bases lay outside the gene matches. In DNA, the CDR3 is TGTGCCACCAGCATCAAACAGGGGAGAAACAATCAGCCCCAGCATTTT. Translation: CATSIKQGRNNQPQHF.

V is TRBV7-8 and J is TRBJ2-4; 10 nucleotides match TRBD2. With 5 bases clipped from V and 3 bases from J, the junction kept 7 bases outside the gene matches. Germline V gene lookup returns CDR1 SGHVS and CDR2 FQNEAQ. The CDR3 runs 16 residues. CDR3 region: CASSVSGRDGKNIQYF. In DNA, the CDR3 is TGTGCCAGCAGCGTCAGCGGGAGGGACGGCAAAAACATTCAGTACTTC.

CDR3 sequence: CASSDRDTTDTQYF. The CDR3 region has the DNA TGTGCCAGCAGCGACCGGGACACAACAGATACGCAGTATTTT. The V gene is TRBV21-1, the J gene TRBJ2-3; the table assigns TRBD1, which was not confirmed against the DNA. TRBV21-1 is a pseudogene segment. This CDR3 spans 14 amino acids.

This CDR3 is CASTVRGAGGRAFF. As DNA, the CDR3 is TGTGCCAGCACCGTCCGGGGGGCGGGGGGTAGAGCTTTCTTT. The J gene is TRBJ1-1, the V gene TRBV6-5; D may be TRBD1 (6 bases). The CDR3 has 14 residues. Per the germline V gene, CDR1 is MNHEY and CDR2 is SVGAGI. The V end lost 7 bases, the J end lost 10 bases, and 22 bases lay between the germline ends.

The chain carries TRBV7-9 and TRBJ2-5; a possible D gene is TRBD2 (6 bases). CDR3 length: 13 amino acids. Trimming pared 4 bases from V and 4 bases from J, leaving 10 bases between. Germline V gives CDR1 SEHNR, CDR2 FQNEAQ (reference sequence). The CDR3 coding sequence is TGTGCCAGCAGCTACCCGGGAGTAGAGACCCAGTACTTC. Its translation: CASSYPGVETQYF. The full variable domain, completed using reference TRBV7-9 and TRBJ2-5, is DTGVSQNPRHKITKRGQNVTFRCDPISEHNRLYWYRQTLGQGPEFLTYFQNEAQLEKSRLLSDRFSAERPKGSFSTLEIQRTEQGDSAMYLCASSYPGVETQYFGPGTRLLVL.

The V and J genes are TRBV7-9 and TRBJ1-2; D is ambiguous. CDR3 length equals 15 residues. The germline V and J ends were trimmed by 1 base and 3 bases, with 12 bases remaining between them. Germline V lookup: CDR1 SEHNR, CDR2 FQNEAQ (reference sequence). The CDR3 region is CASSLDLPGDYGYTF. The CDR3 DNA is TGTGCCAGCAGCTTAGACCTGCCCGGGGACTATGGCTACACCTTC.

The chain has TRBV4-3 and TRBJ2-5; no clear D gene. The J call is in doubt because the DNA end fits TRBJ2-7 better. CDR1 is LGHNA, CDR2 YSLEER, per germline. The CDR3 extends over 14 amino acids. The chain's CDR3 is CASSQGVVSYEQYF. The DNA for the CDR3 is TGCGCCAGCAGCCAAGGCGTGGTCTCCTACGAGCAGTACTTC.

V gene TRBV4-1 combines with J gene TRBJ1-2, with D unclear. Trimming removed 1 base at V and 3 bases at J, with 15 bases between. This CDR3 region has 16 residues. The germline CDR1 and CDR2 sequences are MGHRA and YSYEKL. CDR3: CASSQAPTLTDYGYTF. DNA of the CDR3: TGCGCCAGCAGCCAAGCCCCAACACTAACGGACTATGGCTACACCTTC.

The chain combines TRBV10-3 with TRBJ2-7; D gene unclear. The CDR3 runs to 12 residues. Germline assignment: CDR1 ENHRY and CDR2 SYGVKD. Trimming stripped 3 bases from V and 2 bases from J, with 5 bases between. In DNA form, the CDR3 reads TGTGCCATCAGTGAAGCAGCCTACGAGCAGTACTTC. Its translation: CAISEAAYEQYF.

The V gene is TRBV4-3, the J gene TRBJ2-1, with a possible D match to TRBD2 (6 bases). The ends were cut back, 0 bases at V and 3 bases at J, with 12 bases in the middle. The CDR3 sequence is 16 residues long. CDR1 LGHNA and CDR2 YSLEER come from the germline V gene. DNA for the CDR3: TGCGCCAGCAGCCAAGATAAGGCGGACTACTACAATGAGCAGTTCTTC. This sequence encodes CASSQDKADYYNEQFF.

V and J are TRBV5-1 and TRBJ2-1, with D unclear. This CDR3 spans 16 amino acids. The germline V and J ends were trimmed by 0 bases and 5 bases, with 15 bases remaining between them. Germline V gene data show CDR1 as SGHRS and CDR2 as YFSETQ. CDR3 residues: CASSLGRYRPHNEQFF. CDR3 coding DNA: TGCGCCAGCAGCTTGGGGCGCTATCGTCCACACAATGAGCAGTTCTTC.

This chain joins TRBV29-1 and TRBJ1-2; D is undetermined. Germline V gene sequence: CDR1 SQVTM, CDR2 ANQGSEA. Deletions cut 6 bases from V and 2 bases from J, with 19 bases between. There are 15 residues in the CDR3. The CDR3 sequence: CSVDREALLNYGYTF. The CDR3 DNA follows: TGCAGCGTAGATAGAGAGGCACTCCTAAACTATGGCTACACCTTC.

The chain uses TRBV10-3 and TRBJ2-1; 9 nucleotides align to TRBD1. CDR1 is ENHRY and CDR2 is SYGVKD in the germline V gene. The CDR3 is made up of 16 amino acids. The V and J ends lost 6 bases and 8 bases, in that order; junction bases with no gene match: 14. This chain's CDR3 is CAIRATRDRVYDEQFF. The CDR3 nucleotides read TGTGCCATCAGGGCTACCCGGGACAGGGTGTACGATGAGCAGTTCTTC.

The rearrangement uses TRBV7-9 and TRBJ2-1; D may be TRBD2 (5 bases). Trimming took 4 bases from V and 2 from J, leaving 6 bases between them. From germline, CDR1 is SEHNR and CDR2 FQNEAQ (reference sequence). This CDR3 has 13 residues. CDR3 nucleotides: TGTGCCAGCAGCTCGGGGACCTACAATGAGCAGTTCTTC. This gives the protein CASSSGTYNEQFF.

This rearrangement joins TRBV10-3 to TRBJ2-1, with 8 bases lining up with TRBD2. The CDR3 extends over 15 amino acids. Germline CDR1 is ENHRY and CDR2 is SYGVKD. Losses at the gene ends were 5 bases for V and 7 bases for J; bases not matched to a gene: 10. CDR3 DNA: TGTGCCATCAGTATCGGGGGGGGACCCCAGAATGAGCAGTTCTTC. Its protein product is CAISIGGGPQNEQFF.

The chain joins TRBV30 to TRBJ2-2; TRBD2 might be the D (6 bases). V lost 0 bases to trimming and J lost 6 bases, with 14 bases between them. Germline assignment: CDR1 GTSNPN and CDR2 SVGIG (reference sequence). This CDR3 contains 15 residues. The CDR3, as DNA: TGTGCCTGGAGTGTACGGGGGTTGAATGCCGGGGAGCTGTTTTTT. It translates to CAWSVRGLNAGELFF. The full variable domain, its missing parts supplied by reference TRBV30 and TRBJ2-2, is SQTIHQWPATLVQPVGSPLSLECTVEGTSNPNLYWYRQAAGRGLQLLFYSVGIGQISSEVPQNLSASRPQDRQFILSSKKLLLSDSGFYLCAWSVRGLNAGELFFGEGSRLTVL.

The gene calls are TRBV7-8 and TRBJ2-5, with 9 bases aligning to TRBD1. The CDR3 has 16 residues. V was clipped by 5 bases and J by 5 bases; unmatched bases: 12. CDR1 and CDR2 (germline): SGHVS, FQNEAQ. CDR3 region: CASSGTPGQGYETQYF. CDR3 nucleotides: TGTGCCAGCAGCGGTACTCCGGGACAGGGATACGAGACCCAGTACTTC.

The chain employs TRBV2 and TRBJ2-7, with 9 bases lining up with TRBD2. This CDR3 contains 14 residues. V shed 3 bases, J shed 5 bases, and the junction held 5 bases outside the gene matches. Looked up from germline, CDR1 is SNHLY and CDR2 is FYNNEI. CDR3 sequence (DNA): TGTGCCAGCAGTGATGGTAGCGGGAGTGACGAGCAGTACTTC. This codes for CASSDGSGSDEQYF.